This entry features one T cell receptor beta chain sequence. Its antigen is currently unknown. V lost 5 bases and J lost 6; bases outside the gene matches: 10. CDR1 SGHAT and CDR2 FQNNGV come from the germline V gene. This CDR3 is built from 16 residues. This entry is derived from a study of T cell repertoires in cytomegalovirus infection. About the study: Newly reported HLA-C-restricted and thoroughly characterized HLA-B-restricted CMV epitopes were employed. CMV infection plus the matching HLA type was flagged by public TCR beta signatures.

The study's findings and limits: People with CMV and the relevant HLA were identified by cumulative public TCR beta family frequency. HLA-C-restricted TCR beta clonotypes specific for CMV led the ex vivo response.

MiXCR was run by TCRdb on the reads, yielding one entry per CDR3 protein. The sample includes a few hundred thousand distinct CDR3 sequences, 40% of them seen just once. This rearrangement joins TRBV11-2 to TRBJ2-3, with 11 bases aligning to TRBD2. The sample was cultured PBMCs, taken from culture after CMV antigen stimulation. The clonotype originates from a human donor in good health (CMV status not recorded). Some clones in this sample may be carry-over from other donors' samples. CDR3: CASSPRLAGWRDTQYF. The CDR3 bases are TGTGCCAGCAGCCCCAGACTAGCGGGGTGGAGGGATACGCAGTATTTT.